This TCR beta chain was obtained from a study of blood T cell repertoires in COVID-19. Profiled with immunoSEQ multiplex PCR; TCRdb holds only in-frame clones, not every one. This table holds some 260,000 clones, approximately 82% found once. Germline assignment: CDR1 SGHVS and CDR2 FNYEAQ. The ends lost 2 bases at V and 4 bases at J; junction bases unmatched: 11. This CDR3 comprises 18 residues. This receptor was taken from a woman of 80 years or more with active or convalescent COVID-19. The material sequenced was peripheral blood. V gene TRBV7-6 combines with J gene TRBJ2-2; TRBD1 agrees at 9 bases. The CDR3 coding sequence is TGTGCCAGCAGCTTAAAATTCCACAGGGGGCGTCTCACCGGGGAGCTGTTTTTT. Encoded protein: CASSLKFHRGRLTGELFF. The full variable domain, with the rest looked up from reference TRBV7-6 and TRBJ2-2, is GAGVSQSPRYKVTKRGQDVALRCDPISGHVSLYWYRQALGQGPEFLTYFNYEAQQDKSGLPNDRFSAERPEGSISTLTIQRTEQRDSAMYRCASSLKFHRGRLTGELFFGEGSRLTVL.